These T cell receptor beta chains were read from a single sample in a study of identical twins. TCRdb reprocessed the 5' RACE reads via MiXCR and lists one record per CDR3 protein. The sample consists of approximately 230,000 distinct CDR3 sequences, roughly 7.1% of them appearing once. The same data also went into a second study, on T cells expressing NK-cell markers.

Sequenced sample: CD8+ T cells sorted from blood. The receptor set was obtained from a woman younger than 35 in good health. CDR3s include the opening cysteine and the closing phenylalanine or tryptophan. Fields, in order: clone size, D gene, J gene, V gene, CDR3 DNA, CDR3 protein. A D gene is named only where the DNA matches it firmly. Size is stated for part of the rows, as once, few or many counts, or as a class when the clone is expanded.

abundance: many
d_gene: NA
j_gene: TRBJ2-4
v_gene: TRBV7-2
CDR3nt: TGTGCCAGCAGCTTAGACCTAAACATTCAGTACTTC
CDR3aa: CASSLDLNIQYF

abundance: NA
d_gene: NA
j_gene: TRBJ2-5
v_gene: TRBV6-5
CDR3nt: TGTGCCAGCAGTTACTCGATTCCGGAGACCCAGTACTTC
CDR3aa: CASSYSIPETQYF

abundance: many
d_gene: NA
j_gene: TRBJ1-2
v_gene: TRBV9
CDR3nt: TGTGCCAGCAGCGTAGGACAGTTGGAAGGTGGCTACACCTTC
CDR3aa: CASSVGQLEGGYTF

abundance: few
d_gene: TRBD1
j_gene: TRBJ1-5
v_gene: TRBV2
CDR3nt: TGTGCCAGCAGGACCGGGACAGGTTTCAATCAGCCCCAGCATTTT
CDR3aa: CASRTGTGFNQPQHF

abundance: once
d_gene: NA
j_gene: TRBJ2-3
v_gene: TRBV10-3
CDR3nt: TGTGTCATCAGCTCAGAAGCAGGGGGCACAGATACGCAGTATTTT
CDR3aa: CVISSEAGGTDTQYF

abundance: many
d_gene: TRBD2
j_gene: TRBJ2-5
v_gene: TRBV12-3/TRBV12-4
CDR3nt: TGTGCCAGCAGCTTAATTGGACTAGCGCGAGAGACCCAGTACTTC
CDR3aa: CASSLIGLARETQYF

abundance: many
d_gene: NA
j_gene: TRBJ2-1
v_gene: TRBV24-1
CDR3nt: TGTGCCACCAGTGATGGGGGCTACCCTTACAATGAGCAGTTCTTC
CDR3aa: CATSDGGYPYNEQFF

abundance: few
d_gene: TRBD2
j_gene: TRBJ2-7
v_gene: TRBV19
CDR3nt: TGTGCCAGTTCAGCGGGAGCGTCCTACGAGCAGTACTTC
CDR3aa: CASSAGASYEQYF

abundance: NA
d_gene: NA
j_gene: TRBJ2-7
v_gene: TRBV7-9
CDR3nt: TGTGCCAGCAGCCCCCCGGCCGAGCGGCTGCCCTACGAGCAGTACTTC
CDR3aa: CASSPPAERLPYEQYF

abundance: NA
d_gene: NA
j_gene: TRBJ2-3
v_gene: TRBV30
CDR3nt: TGTGCCTGGAGTGTATTCACAGATACGCAGTATTTT
CDR3aa: CAWSVFTDTQYF

abundance: NA
d_gene: NA
j_gene: TRBJ2-7
v_gene: TRBV20-1
CDR3nt: TGCAGTGCTTCTCCGGCGATGACAGGAACCACCTACGAGCAGTACTTC
CDR3aa: CSASPAMTGTTYEQYF

abundance: NA
d_gene: TRBD2
j_gene: TRBJ2-3
v_gene: TRBV7-9
CDR3nt: TGTGCCAGCAGCTTAATAGCGGGGATAGATACGCAGTATTTT
CDR3aa: CASSLIAGIDTQYF

abundance: NA
d_gene: TRBD2
j_gene: TRBJ2-2
v_gene: TRBV15
CDR3nt: TGTGCCACCAGCCAGAATTCTCCGGGACTAGTTGACACCGGGGAGCTGTTTTTT
CDR3aa: CATSQNSPGLVDTGELFF

abundance: NA
d_gene: TRBD2
j_gene: TRBJ2-5
v_gene: TRBV6-1
CDR3nt: TGTGTGACCCAACCGGGAGGGATCGAGACCCAGTACTTC
CDR3aa: CVTQPGGIETQYF

abundance: NA
d_gene: NA
j_gene: TRBJ2-7
v_gene: TRBV20-1
CDR3nt: TGCAGTGTTGAGGACTCTACCTACGAGCAGTACTTC
CDR3aa: CSVEDSTYEQYF

abundance: few
d_gene: NA
j_gene: TRBJ1-2
v_gene: TRBV20-1
CDR3nt: TGCAGTGCTAGAGATCCCCCCCCTATTGGCTACACCTTC
CDR3aa: CSARDPPPIGYTF

abundance: many
d_gene: TRBD2
j_gene: TRBJ2-2
v_gene: TRBV5-1
CDR3nt: TGCGCCAGCAGCTTTTTACCTCGGACTAGCGGGAACACCGGGGAGCTGTTTTTT
CDR3aa: CASSFLPRTSGNTGELFF

abundance: few
d_gene: TRBD2
j_gene: TRBJ2-1
v_gene: TRBV7-8
CDR3nt: TGTGCCAGCAGCTTGGGCGGGAGGGCCTCCAGTGAGCAGTTCTTC
CDR3aa: CASSLGGRASSEQFF

abundance: many
d_gene: TRBD2
j_gene: TRBJ2-5
v_gene: TRBV12-3/TRBV12-4
CDR3nt: TGTGCCAGCAGTTGGGGGACTAGCGGGGAGACCCAGTACTTC
CDR3aa: CASSWGTSGETQYF

abundance: NA
d_gene: NA
j_gene: TRBJ1-2
v_gene: TRBV29-1
CDR3nt: TGCAGCGTTGTTAAGGAGAATGGCTACACCTTC
CDR3aa: CSVVKENGYTF

abundance: few
d_gene: NA
j_gene: TRBJ1-1
v_gene: TRBV27
CDR3nt: TGTGCCAGCAGTATATTAGGGGGTGAAGCTTTCTTT
CDR3aa: CASSILGGEAFF

abundance: NA
d_gene: TRBD2
j_gene: TRBJ2-1
v_gene: TRBV27
CDR3nt: TGTGCCAGCAGTTTGGGGGTTAGCGGGAGAGGAAATGAGCAGTTCTTC
CDR3aa: CASSLGVSGRGNEQFF

abundance: NA
d_gene: TRBD1
j_gene: TRBJ2-1
v_gene: TRBV5-6
CDR3nt: TGTGCCAGCCAGGGGGTACACTACAATGAGCAGTTCTTC
CDR3aa: CASQGVHYNEQFF

abundance: few
d_gene: NA
j_gene: TRBJ1-2
v_gene: TRBV30
CDR3nt: TGTGCCTGGTTGGAAGTTCCCCACTATGGCTACACCTTC
CDR3aa: CAWLEVPHYGYTF

abundance: few
d_gene: NA
j_gene: TRBJ2-7
v_gene: TRBV5-1
CDR3nt: TGCGCCAGCAGCCCCTCGTCATATACCTACGAGCAGTACTTC
CDR3aa: CASSPSSYTYEQYF

abundance: NA
d_gene: NA
j_gene: TRBJ2-5
v_gene: TRBV14
CDR3nt: TGTGCCAGCAGCCAGTGGGCCCAAGAGACCCAGTACTTC
CDR3aa: CASSQWAQETQYF

abundance: many
d_gene: NA
j_gene: TRBJ1-5
v_gene: TRBV12-3/TRBV12-4
CDR3nt: TGTGCCAGCAGTTTGGGGGACTATAGCAATCAGCCCCAGCATTTT
CDR3aa: CASSLGDYSNQPQHF

abundance: few
d_gene: NA
j_gene: TRBJ1-3
v_gene: TRBV11-1
CDR3nt: TGTGCCAGCAGCTTAGCAAAAGATAGGGCTTTCTCTGGAAACACCATATATTTT
CDR3aa: CASSLAKDRAFSGNTIYF

abundance: NA
d_gene: NA
j_gene: TRBJ2-7
v_gene: TRBV4-3
CDR3nt: TGCGCCAGCAGCCACCGGGACAATCCTCACGAGCAGTACTTC
CDR3aa: CASSHRDNPHEQYF

abundance: few
d_gene: NA
j_gene: TRBJ1-1
v_gene: TRBV27
CDR3nt: TGTGCCAGCAGTCCATTGGGGGAGGGTATCACTGAAGCTTTCTTT
CDR3aa: CASSPLGEGITEAFF

abundance: NA
d_gene: TRBD1
j_gene: TRBJ2-1
v_gene: TRBV10-3
CDR3nt: TGTACCATCAGTGGGGGGACAGGGCCCAGAATCTCCTACAATGAGCAGTTCTTC
CDR3aa: CTISGGTGPRISYNEQFF

abundance: many
d_gene: NA
j_gene: TRBJ1-2
v_gene: TRBV12-3/TRBV12-4
CDR3nt: TGTGCCAGCAGATTCTGGGTTGGGAGAGGCTACACCTTC
CDR3aa: CASRFWVGRGYTF

abundance: NA
d_gene: NA
j_gene: TRBJ2-2
v_gene: TRBV12-3/TRBV12-4
CDR3nt: TGTGCCAGCACCTCAGGGACCGGGGAGCTGTTTTTT
CDR3aa: CASTSGTGELFF

abundance: many
d_gene: TRBD2
j_gene: TRBJ2-3
v_gene: TRBV11-2
CDR3nt: TGTGCCAGCAGCTTAGATAGTAGCGGGAGACCAGATACGCAGTATTTT
CDR3aa: CASSLDSSGRPDTQYF

abundance: few
d_gene: NA
j_gene: TRBJ2-1
v_gene: TRBV4-2
CDR3nt: TGTGCCAGCAGCCAAGGCCGGTATGAGCAGTTCTTC
CDR3aa: CASSQGRYEQFF

abundance: few
d_gene: TRBD2
j_gene: TRBJ2-1
v_gene: TRBV6-2/TRBV6-3
CDR3nt: TGTGCCAGCAGTCTTCTAGCGGGAGAGGTTAATGAGCAGTTCTTC
CDR3aa: CASSLLAGEVNEQFF

abundance: few
d_gene: NA
j_gene: TRBJ1-4
v_gene: TRBV12-3/TRBV12-4
CDR3nt: TGTGCCAGCAGTTTCGGCCTTGAAAAACTGTTTTTT
CDR3aa: CASSFGLEKLFF

abundance: NA
d_gene: TRBD1
j_gene: TRBJ1-2
v_gene: TRBV10-3
CDR3nt: TGTGCCATCCCAGGGGGCTCGGGAGGCTACACCTTC
CDR3aa: CAIPGGSGGYTF

abundance: few
d_gene: NA
j_gene: TRBJ2-1
v_gene: TRBV2
CDR3nt: TGTGCCAGCAGTGTACTCAGCAGTGAGCAGTTCTTC
CDR3aa: CASSVLSSEQFF

abundance: few
d_gene: NA
j_gene: TRBJ1-2
v_gene: TRBV19
CDR3nt: TGTGCCAGTAGTATTGGGCCCGACGACTATGGCTACACCTTC
CDR3aa: CASSIGPDDYGYTF

abundance: many
d_gene: NA
j_gene: TRBJ1-1
v_gene: TRBV4-1
CDR3nt: TGCGCCAGCAGCCAATGGGCAGGGGACACTGAAGCTTTCTTT
CDR3aa: CASSQWAGDTEAFF